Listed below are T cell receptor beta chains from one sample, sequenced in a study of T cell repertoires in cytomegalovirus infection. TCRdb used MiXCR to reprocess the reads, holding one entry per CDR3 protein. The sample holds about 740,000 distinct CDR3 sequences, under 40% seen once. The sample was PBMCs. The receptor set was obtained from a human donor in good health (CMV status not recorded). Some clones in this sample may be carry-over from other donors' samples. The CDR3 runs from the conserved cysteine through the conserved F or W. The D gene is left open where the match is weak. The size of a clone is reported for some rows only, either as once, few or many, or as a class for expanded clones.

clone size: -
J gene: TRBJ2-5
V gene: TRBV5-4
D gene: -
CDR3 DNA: TGTGCCAGCAGCTTATCCAGGGAAACCCAAGAGACCCAGTACTTC
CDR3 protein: CASSLSRETQETQYF

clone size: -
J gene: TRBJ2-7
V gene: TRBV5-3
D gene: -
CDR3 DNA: TGTGCCAGCAGCTTGGTGGGGCAGGTCCTCTCCTTC
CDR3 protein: CASSLVGQVLSF

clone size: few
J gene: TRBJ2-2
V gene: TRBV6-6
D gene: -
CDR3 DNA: TGTGCCAGCAGTTACTCGGAGACCACCGGGGAGCTGTTTTTT
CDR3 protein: CASSYSETTGELFF

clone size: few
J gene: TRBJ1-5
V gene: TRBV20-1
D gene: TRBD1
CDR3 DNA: TGCAGTGCTAGACCCAGGGGGGCTCAACTTAATCAGCCCCAGCATTTT
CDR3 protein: CSARPRGAQLNQPQHF

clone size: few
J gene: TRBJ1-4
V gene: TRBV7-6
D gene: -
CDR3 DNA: TGTGCCAGCAGCTCACGGGACAAGACAACTAATGAAAAACTGTTTTTT
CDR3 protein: CASSSRDKTTNEKLFF

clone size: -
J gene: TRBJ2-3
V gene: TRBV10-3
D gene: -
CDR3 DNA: TGTGCCATCAGCACTCAAAGGACAGAGGCTACGCAGTATTTT
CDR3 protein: CAISTQRTEATQYF

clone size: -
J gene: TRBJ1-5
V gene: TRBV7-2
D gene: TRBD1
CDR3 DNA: TGTGCCAGCAGCATTAACAGGGGAAGCAATCAGCCCCAGCATTTT
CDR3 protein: CASSINRGSNQPQHF

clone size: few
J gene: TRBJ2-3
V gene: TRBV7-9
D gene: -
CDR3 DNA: TGTGCCCCGACAGTAGCAGACACAGATACGCAGTATTTT
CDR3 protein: CAPTVADTDTQYF

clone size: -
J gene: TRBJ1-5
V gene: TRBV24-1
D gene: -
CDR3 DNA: TGTGCCACCAGTGACGCAGGCGACTATAGCAATCAGCCCCAGCATTTT
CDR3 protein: CATSDAGDYSNQPQHF

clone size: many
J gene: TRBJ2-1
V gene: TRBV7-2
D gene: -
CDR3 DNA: TGTGCCAGCAGCTTAGGAGTGGGACGGGTCGCCTACAATGAGCAGTTCTTC
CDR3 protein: CASSLGVGRVAYNEQFF

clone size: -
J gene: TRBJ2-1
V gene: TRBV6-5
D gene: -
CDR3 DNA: TGTGCCAGCAGCCGACCCCGGGCCGACGTCAATGAGCAGTTCTTC
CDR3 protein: CASSRPRADVNEQFF

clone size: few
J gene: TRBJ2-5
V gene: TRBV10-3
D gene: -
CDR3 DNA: TGTGCCATCAGTGAGATATACCAAGAGACCCAGTACTTC
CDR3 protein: CAISEIYQETQYF

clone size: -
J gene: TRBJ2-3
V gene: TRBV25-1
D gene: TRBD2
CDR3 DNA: TGTGCCAGCAGTGAATGGCTCGGGGGGGCAGATACGCAGTATTTT
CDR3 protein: CASSEWLGGADTQYF

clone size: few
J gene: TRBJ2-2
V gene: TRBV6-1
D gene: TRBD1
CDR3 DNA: TGTGCCAGCAGTTTTCAGGGGGCGAACACCGGGGAGCTGTTTTTT
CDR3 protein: CASSFQGANTGELFF

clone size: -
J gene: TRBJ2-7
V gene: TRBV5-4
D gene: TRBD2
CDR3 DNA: TGTGCCAGCAGCACAGAGATGGGGTCAGCGGGGAGTTACGAGCAGTACTTC
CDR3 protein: CASSTEMGSAGSYEQYF

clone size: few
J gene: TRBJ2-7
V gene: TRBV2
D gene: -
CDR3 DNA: TGTGCCAGCATTTCGGTAGCGGCCCCCTACGAGCAGTACTTC
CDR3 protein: CASISVAAPYEQYF

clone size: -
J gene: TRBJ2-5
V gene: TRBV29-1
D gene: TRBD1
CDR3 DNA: TGCAGCGTTGTGACAGGGACAGAGACCCAGTACTTC
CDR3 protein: CSVVTGTETQYF

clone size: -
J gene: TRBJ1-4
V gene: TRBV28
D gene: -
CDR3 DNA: TGTGCCAGCAGTCCATCAGGGCGAAAGGTGTTTTTT
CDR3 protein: CASSPSGRKVFF

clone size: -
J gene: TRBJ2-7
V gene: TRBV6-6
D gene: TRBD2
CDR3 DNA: TGTGCCAGCAGCCACCAGGACTACCCGGGGGGCGAGCAGTACTTC
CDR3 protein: CASSHQDYPGGEQYF

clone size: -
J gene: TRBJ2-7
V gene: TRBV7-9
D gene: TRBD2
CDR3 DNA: TGTGCCAGCAGCCCCCGGACTAGATGGGCCTACGAGCAGTACTTC
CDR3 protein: CASSPRTRWAYEQYF

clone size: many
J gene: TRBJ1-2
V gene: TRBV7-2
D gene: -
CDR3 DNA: TGTGCCAGCAGCCTCGGGGCGAGCAGGGGCGGGGGCTACACCTTC
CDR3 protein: CASSLGASRGGGYTF

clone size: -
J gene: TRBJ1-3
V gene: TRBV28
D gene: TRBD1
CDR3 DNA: TGTGCCAGCAGTCCCTTGACAGGGTTCGGAAACACCATATATTTT
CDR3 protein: CASSPLTGFGNTIYF

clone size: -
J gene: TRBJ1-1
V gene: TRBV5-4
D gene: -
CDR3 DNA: TGTGCCAGCAGCGTATCCGGGGCTTCTTCCACTGAAGCTTTCTTT
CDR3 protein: CASSVSGASSTEAFF

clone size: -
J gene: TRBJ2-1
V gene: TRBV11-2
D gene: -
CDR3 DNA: TGTGCCAGCAGCTTTTTAGGGGCTAGCTCTCCTTCCGGCAATGAGCAGTTCTTC
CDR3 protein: CASSFLGASSPSGNEQFF

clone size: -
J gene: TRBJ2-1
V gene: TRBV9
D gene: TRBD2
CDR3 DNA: TGTGCCAGCAGCGTAGGGACTAGCGGATACAATGAGCAGTTCTTC
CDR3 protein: CASSVGTSGYNEQFF

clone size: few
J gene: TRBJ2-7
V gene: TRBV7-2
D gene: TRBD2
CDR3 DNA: TGTGCCAGCAGCTTAGGAGCGGGGGGGATATACGAGCAGTACTTC
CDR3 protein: CASSLGAGGIYEQYF

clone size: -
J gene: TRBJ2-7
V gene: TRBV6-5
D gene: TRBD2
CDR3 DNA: TGTGCCCGCAGCCAGAGAGGGGGACTAGGGGTGTACGAGCAGTACTTC
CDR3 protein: CARSQRGGLGVYEQYF

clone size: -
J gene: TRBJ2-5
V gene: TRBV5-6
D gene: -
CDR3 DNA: TGTGCCAGCAGCTCCCGCATCGGATATAAAGAGACCCAGTACTTC
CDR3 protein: CASSSRIGYKETQYF

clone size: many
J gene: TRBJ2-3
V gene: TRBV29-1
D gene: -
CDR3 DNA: TGCAGCGTTGTTGGCGGCAGCACAGATACGCAGTATTTT
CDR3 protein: CSVVGGSTDTQYF

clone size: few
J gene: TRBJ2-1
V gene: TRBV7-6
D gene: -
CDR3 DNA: TGTGCCAGCAGCTTAAGCCAAACACATTATACCTACAATGAGCAGTTCTTC
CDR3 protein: CASSLSQTHYTYNEQFF

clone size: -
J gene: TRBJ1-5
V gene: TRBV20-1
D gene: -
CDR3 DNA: TGCAGTGCTAGAGACAGTAAGAATCAGCCCCAGCATTTT
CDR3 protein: CSARDSKNQPQHF

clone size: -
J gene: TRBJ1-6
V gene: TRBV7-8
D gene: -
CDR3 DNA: TGTGCCAGCAGCTTAGTGCAGGGAGTGAAATATAATTCACCCCTCCACTTT
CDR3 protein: CASSLVQGVKYNSPLHF

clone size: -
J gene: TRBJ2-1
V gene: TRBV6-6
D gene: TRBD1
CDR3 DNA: TGTGCCAGCAGTTACTCGGTGGTCGGGGGACAGGGACCCCAAGGGTTCTTC
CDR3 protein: CASSYSVVGGQGPQGFF

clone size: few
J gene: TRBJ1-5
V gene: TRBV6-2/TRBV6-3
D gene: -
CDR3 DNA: TGTGCCAGCAGTTATTTGTCCGATCAGCCCCAGCATTTT
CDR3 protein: CASSYLSDQPQHF

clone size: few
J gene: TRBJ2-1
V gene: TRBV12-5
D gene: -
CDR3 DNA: TGTGCTAGTGGTTTGGCGGGACCGACCAATGAGCAGTTCTTC
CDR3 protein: CASGLAGPTNEQFF

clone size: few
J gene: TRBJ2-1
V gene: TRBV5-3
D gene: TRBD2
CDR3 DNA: TGTGCCAGAAGCTCCTGTACCGGGACTAGCGGCGGAAGCTCCTACAATGAGCAGTTCTTC
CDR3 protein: CARSSCTGTSGGSSYNEQFF

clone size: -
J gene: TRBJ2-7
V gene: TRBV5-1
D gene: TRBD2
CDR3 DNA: TGCTCCAGCAGCATGACTAGCGGGAGTTTCTCCGAGCAGTACTTC
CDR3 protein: CSSSMTSGSFSEQYF

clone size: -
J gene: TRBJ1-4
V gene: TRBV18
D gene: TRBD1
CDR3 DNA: TGTGCCAGCTCCATGGCGGGACAGTATAATGAAAAACTGTTTTTT
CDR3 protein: CASSMAGQYNEKLFF

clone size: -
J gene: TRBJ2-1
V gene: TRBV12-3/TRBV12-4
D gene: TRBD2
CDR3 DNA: TGTGCCAGCAGTCCCCCCGGGACTAGCGGATACAAGGAGCAGTTCTTC
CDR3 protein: CASSPPGTSGYKEQFF

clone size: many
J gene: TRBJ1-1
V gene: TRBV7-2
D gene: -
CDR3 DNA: TGTGCCAGCACCCAGGAGAGGAACACTGAAGCTTTCTTT
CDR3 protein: CASTQERNTEAFF

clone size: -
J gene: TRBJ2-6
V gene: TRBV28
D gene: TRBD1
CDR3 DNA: TGTGCCAGCAGTTTGGGGGACAGGGTTGGTGGGGCCAACGTCCTGACTTTC
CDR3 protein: CASSLGDRVGGANVLTF

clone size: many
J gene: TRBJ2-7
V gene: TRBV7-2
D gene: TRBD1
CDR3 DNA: TGTGCCAGCAGCTTGCAGACAGGGGGATACGAGCAGTACTTC
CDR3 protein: CASSLQTGGYEQYF

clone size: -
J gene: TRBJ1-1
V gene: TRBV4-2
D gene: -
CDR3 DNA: TGTGCCAGCAGCCAAGGGGCAGCGGGCCTCCCGAGGGACACTGAAGCTTTCTTT
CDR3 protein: CASSQGAAGLPRDTEAFF

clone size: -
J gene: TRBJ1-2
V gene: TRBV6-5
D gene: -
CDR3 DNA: TGTGCCAGTAGACCGGGACACCTTAACTATGGCTACACCTTC
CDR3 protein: CASRPGHLNYGYTF

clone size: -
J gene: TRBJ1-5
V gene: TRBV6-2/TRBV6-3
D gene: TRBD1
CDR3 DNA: TGTGCCAGCACTGAGGACAGGGGTTATCGCAATCAGCCCCATCATTTT
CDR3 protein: CASTEDRGYRNQPHHF

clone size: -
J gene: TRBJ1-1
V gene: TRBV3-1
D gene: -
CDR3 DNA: TGTGCCAGCAGCCAAGAGGCTGCGATGAACACTGAAGCTTTCTTT
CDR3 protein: CASSQEAAMNTEAFF

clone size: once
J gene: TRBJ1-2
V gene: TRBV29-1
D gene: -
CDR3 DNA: TGCAGTATCATGGGGGGTCGAGGCTATGGCTACACCTTC
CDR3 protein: CSIMGGRGYGYTF

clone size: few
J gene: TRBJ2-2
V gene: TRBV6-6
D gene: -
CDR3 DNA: TGTGCCAGCAACCCAACGAACACCGGGGAGCTGTTTTTT
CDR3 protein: CASNPTNTGELFF

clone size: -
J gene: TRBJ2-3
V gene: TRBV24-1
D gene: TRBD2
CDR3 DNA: TGTGCCACCAGTGGGCCCGAGACTAGCGGGAGATGGAGCACAGATACGCAGTATTTT
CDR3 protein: CATSGPETSGRWSTDTQYF

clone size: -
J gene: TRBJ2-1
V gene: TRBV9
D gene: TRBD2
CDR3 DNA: TGTGCCAGCAGCGTGGCTAGCGGGAGGGCCGGTGAGCAGTTCTTC
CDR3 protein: CASSVASGRAGEQFF

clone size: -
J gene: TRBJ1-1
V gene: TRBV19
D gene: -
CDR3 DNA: TGTGCCAGTAGTATGGGAGGCAGGAACACTGAAGCTTTCTTT
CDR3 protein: CASSMGGRNTEAFF

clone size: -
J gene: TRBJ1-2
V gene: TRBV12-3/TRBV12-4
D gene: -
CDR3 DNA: TGTGCCAGCAGTTTCTCGAGTAACTATGGCTACACCTTC
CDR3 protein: CASSFSSNYGYTF

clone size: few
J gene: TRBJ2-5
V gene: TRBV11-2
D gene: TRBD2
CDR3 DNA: TGTGCCAGCAGCTTAGAGGCTAGCGGAGAGACCCAGTACTTC
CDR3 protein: CASSLEASGETQYF

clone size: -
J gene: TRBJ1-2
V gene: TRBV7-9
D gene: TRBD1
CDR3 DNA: TGTGCCAGCAGCCAAGCTACTCGCCCCGGGACAGGGACGAATGGCTACACCTTC
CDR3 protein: CASSQATRPGTGTNGYTF

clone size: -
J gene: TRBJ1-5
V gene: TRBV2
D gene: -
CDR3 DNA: TGTGCCAGCAGTGAATATGGGGTACCTCATCAGCCCCAGCATTTT
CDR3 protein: CASSEYGVPHQPQHF